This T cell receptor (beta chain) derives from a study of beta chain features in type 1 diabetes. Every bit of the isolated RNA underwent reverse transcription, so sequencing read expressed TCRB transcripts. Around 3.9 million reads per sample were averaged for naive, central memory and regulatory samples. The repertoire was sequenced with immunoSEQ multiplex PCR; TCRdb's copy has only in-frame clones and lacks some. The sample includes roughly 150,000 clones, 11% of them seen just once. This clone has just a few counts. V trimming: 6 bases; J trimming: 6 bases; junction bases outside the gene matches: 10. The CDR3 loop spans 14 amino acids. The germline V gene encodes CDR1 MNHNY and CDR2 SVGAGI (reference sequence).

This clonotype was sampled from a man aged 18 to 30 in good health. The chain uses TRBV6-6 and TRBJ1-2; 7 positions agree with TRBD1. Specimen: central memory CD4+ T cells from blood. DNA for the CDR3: TGTGCCAGCAGGGAACAGGGGAGGGGAAATGGCTACACCTTC. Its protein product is CASREQGRGNGYTF.